Presented here are 28 T cell receptor beta chains from one specimen sequenced in a study of beta chain features in type 1 diabetes. Expressed TCRB transcripts were sequenced after all isolated RNA was converted to cDNA. Method: immunoSEQ multiplex PCR; TCRdb's copy keeps in-frame clones and lacks some. The sample lists 300,000 to 350,000 clones; less than 9.5% were seen once. Material: central memory CD4+ T cells from blood. The receptors were gathered from a woman between 18 and 29 years old in good health.

The rearrangement joins TRBV28 to TRBJ1-2; D unclear. Germline V gene data show CDR1 as MDHEN and CDR2 as SYDVKM. V was trimmed by 6 bases and J by 8 bases, leaving 19 bases between them. The CDR3 spans 14 residues. The CDR3 region is CASSQEPMSYGYTF. The CDR3 region has the DNA TGTGCCAGCAGCCAAGAGCCTATGAGTTACGGCTACACCTTC.

This clone was seen repeatedly, ten times or more. J is TRBJ2-1 and V is TRBV7-3; tentatively, D is TRBD1 (5 bases). The CDR3 length is 13 residues. Trimming took 5 bases from V and 5 from J, leaving 10 bases between them. From germline, CDR1 is SGHTA and CDR2 FQGTGA. The CDR3 is CASSQGANNEQFF. Here the CDR3 DNA reads TGTGCCAGCAGCCAGGGTGCGAACAATGAGCAGTTCTTC.

This chain uses TRBV2 with TRBJ2-7, with 7 positions matching TRBD2. J gave up 8 bases and V 6 bases, and 4 bases lay outside the gene matches. Germline CDR1 is SNHLY and CDR2 is FYNNEI. The CDR3 runs to 11 residues. The CDR3 nucleotides are TGTGCCAGCAGCCCCGGGAGGCAGCAGTACTTC. Translation: CASSPGRQQYF.

Only a few counts were recorded for this clone. The gene calls are TRBV4-2 and TRBJ1-1, with D perhaps TRBD1 (6 bases). With 1 base removed from V and 8 bases from J, the gap between germline ends came to 11 bases. This CDR3 contains 13 residues. CDR1 and CDR2 from the germline V gene are LGHNA and YNFKEQ. The DNA for the CDR3 is TGTGCCAGCAGCCAAGTGGGGGGGCCCGAAGCTTTCTTT. It translates to CASSQVGGPEAFF.

This clone was seen repeatedly, ten times or more. Other nucleotide sequences from this sample produce the same CDR3. The J gene is TRBJ1-1, the V gene TRBV9; no definite D call. The ends were cut back, 0 bases at V and 5 bases at J, with 8 bases in the middle. This CDR3 spans 13 amino acids. Germline V gives CDR1 SGDLS, CDR2 YYNGEE. The CDR3, as DNA: TGTGCCAGCAGCGTAGGGAGCAGTACTGAAGCTTTCTTT. This sequence encodes CASSVGSSTEAFF.

This clone was observed a handful of times. This chain connects TRBV25-1 to TRBJ1-5; possibly TRBD1 for D (6 bases). The germline V gene has CDR1 MGHDK and CDR2 SYGVNS. Trimming pared 1 base from V and 0 bases from J, leaving 16 bases between. The CDR3 loop spans 18 amino acids. CDR3 nucleotide sequence: TGTGCCAGCAGTGAATTTCCAGGGGAGCGATATAGCAATCAGCCCCAGCATTTT. This codes for CASSEFPGERYSNQPQHF.

In its sample, this clone was seen a few times. The chain combines TRBV18 with TRBJ2-2; the D gene is possibly TRBD1 (6 bases). V was shortened by 6 bases and J by 0 bases, with 11 bases between the two germline ends. The germline gives CDR1 KGHSH, CDR2 LQKENI. This CDR3 contains 15 residues. CDR3 protein: CASSQDRPNTGELFF. The DNA of the CDR3 is TGTGCCAGCTCCCAAGACAGGCCGAACACCGGGGAGCTGTTTTTT.

V and J are TRBV6-5 and TRBJ1-2; D is possibly TRBD1 (5 bases). Germline V gene lookup returns CDR1 MNHEY and CDR2 SVGAGI. The CDR3 runs 14 residues. V lost 6 bases, J lost 4 bases, and 15 bases lay in between. This CDR3 is CASRTGVLGYGYTF. DNA for the CDR3: TGTGCCAGCAGAACAGGCGTTCTTGGCTATGGCTACACCTTC.

Only a few counts were recorded for this clone. The chain recombines TRBV29-1 with TRBJ2-7, with 9 bases that match TRBD1. The J segment lost 6 bases and the V segment lost 5 bases, leaving 8 bases of the junction unmatched. Per germline, CDR1 SQVTM and CDR2 ANQGSEA. This CDR3 region has 13 residues. The CDR3 sequence is CSVLGQGGVEQYF. As DNA, the CDR3 is TGCAGCGTTCTGGGACAGGGTGGTGTCGAGCAGTACTTC.

This clone was seen only a few times. The chain has TRBV7-2 and TRBJ2-4; 7 bases align to TRBD1. The germline V gene encodes CDR1 SGHTA and CDR2 FQGNSA. V was clipped by 2 bases and J by 6 bases; unmatched bases: 1. CDR3 length equals 13 residues. In DNA form, the CDR3 reads TGTGCCAGCAGCTTACGACAGGGAAACATTCAGTACTTC. Translating gives CASSLRQGNIQYF.

This clone showed up many times. The chain joins TRBV18 to TRBJ1-3, with D unclear. The germline gives CDR1 KGHSH, CDR2 LQKENI. The CDR3 loop spans 15 amino acids. Trimming shortened V by 3 bases and J by 4 bases, and 13 bases separated the two germline ends. The chain's CDR3 is CASSPGASVGNTIYF. Written as DNA, the CDR3 is TGTGCCAGCTCACCTGGAGCTTCAGTAGGAAACACCATATATTTT.

The V call is TRBV9, the J call TRBJ2-2, with D perhaps given as TRBD1 or TRBD2 (6 bases each). The V gene's germline CDR1 is SGDLS and CDR2 YYNGEE. The CDR3 is 17 residues long. The V and J ends lost 0 bases and 5 bases respectively, with 17 bases between them. CDR3 sequence (DNA): TGTGCCAGCAGCGTAGGCACAGGGACTCTCAGGACCGGGGAGCTGTTTTTT. Its protein product is CASSVGTGTLRTGELFF.

This chain links TRBV19 with TRBJ2-7; no firm D call. The CDR3 is 14 residues long. V was shortened by 3 bases and J by 0 bases, with 9 bases between the two germline ends. Looked up from germline, CDR1 is LNHDA and CDR2 is SQIVND (reference sequence). The CDR3 bases are TGTGCCAGTAGTATTTACGCAGACTCCTACGAGCAGTACTTC. Protein sequence: CASSIYADSYEQYF.

This clone came up many times. V gene TRBV7-2 combines with J gene TRBJ2-7, with 16 nucleotides matching TRBD2. CDR3 length equals 16 residues. The germline V gene has CDR1 SGHTA and CDR2 FQGNSA. V shed 5 bases and J 4 bases; nucleotides not matched to a gene: 5. In nucleotides, the CDR3 is TGTGCCAGCAGCCCCGGGACTAGCGGGAGGGTATACGAGCAGTACTTC. Its protein is CASSPGTSGRVYEQYF.

This clone was found a few times. The chain carries TRBV18 and TRBJ1-2; D is possibly TRBD1 (5 bases). CDR1 and CDR2 (germline): KGHSH, LQKENI. V lost 2 bases to trimming and J lost 14 bases, with 12 bases between them. The CDR3 contains 11 residues. CDR3 loop: CASSPGGASTF. Here the CDR3 DNA reads TGTGCCAGCTCACCAGGAGGGGCCAGTACCTTC.

This clone came up a few times. The V and J genes are TRBV25-1 and TRBJ1-1, with D maybe TRBD1 (5 bases). CDR1 is MGHDK, CDR2 SYGVNS, per germline. V lost 6 bases and J 0 bases, leaving 14 bases between the germline ends. The CDR3 is 15 residues long. CDR3 coding DNA: TGTGCCAGCAGCAGGGAGGGGCAGATGAACACTGAAGCTTTCTTT. Encoded protein: CASSREGQMNTEAFF.

The CDR3 region is CASSKGRGQDRNQPQHF. CDR3 nucleotides: TGTGCCAGCAGCAAAGGGAGGGGGCAGGATCGCAATCAGCCCCAGCATTTT. The chain combines TRBV21-1 with TRBJ1-5; the table assigns TRBD1, which was not confirmed against the DNA. TRBV21-1 is tagged as a pseudogene. The CDR3 spans 17 residues.

In this sample, this clone turned up a few times. The chain carries TRBV5-1 and TRBJ1-1; D not certain. Germline V gives CDR1 SGHRS, CDR2 YFSETQ. The length of the CDR3 is 14 residues. V lost 6 bases and J lost 0, with 12 bases in between. In DNA, the CDR3 is TGCGCCAGCACCTTACCCGGGGTGAACACTGAAGCTTTCTTT. The encoded protein is CASTLPGVNTEAFF.

The sample holds many counts of this clone. This chain uses TRBV5-4 with TRBJ1-2, with D possibly matching TRBD1 (5 bases). This CDR3 is 13 amino acids long. The germline gives CDR1 SGHNT, CDR2 YYREEE (reference sequence). Between the trimmed V and J ends, which lost 1 base and 10 bases, there was a span of 14 bases. This CDR3 reads CASSLRGQTSYTF. CDR3 coding DNA: TGTGCCAGCAGCTTGCGTGGACAAACTTCCTACACCTTC.

This clone was detected a few times. The rearrangement links TRBV28 to TRBJ2-1; 8 nucleotides align to TRBD2. V lost 6 bases and J lost 9; bases outside the gene matches: 13. The CDR3 consists of 15 residues. CDR1 is MDHEN and CDR2 is SYDVKM in the germline V gene. The CDR3 sequence is CASSAGTRLTGEQFF. Written as DNA, the CDR3 is TGTGCCAGCAGCGCCGGGACTAGACTGACGGGTGAGCAGTTCTTC.

The sample holds a few counts of this clone. The genes are TRBV5-1 and TRBJ2-1; D may be TRBD2 (5 bases). From germline, CDR1 is SGHRS and CDR2 YFSETQ. The CDR3 runs to 16 residues. Between the trimmed V and J ends, which lost 4 bases and 0 bases, there was a span of 14 bases. The CDR3 coding sequence is TGCGCCAGCAGCACCTGGACTTCGCGCTCCTACAATGAGCAGTTCTTC. Translating it yields CASSTWTSRSYNEQFF. Full variable domain (remainder filled in from reference TRBV5-1 and TRBJ2-1): KAGVTQTPRYLIKTRGQQVTLSCSPISGHRSVSWYQQTPGQGLQFLFEYFSETQRNKGNFPGRFSGRQFSNSRSEMNVSTLELGDSALYLCASSTWTSRSYNEQFFGPGTRLTVL.

The chain uses TRBV9 and TRBJ2-6; D may be TRBD2 (6 bases). The germline V gene encodes CDR1 SGDLS and CDR2 YYNGEE. This CDR3 has 19 amino acids. Trimming removed 0 bases at V and 6 bases at J, with 22 bases between. The CDR3 reads CASSVGLRRGNPSANVLTF. DNA of the CDR3: TGTGCCAGCAGCGTAGGATTAAGGCGGGGCAACCCTTCGGCCAACGTCCTGACTTTC.

This clone was observed a few times. The J gene is TRBJ2-1, the V gene TRBV7-3; D unresolved. Trimming took off 1 base at V and 7 bases at J, with 8 bases between the two ends. The CDR3 contains 13 residues. Looked up from germline, CDR1 is SGHTA and CDR2 is FQGTGA. In nucleotides, the CDR3 is TGTGCCAGCAGCTTAATGGCCCAAAATGAGCAGTTCTTC. Residues: CASSLMAQNEQFF.

Turning to this clone: Relative to the germline gene, one junction end is altered; a read error may explain this. This rearrangement joins TRBV23-1 to TRBJ1-1, with 7 bases aligning to TRBD1. TRBV23-1 is an ORF for which the function is uncertain. The CDR3 consists of 13 residues. The CDR3 DNA sequence: TGTGCCAGCAGCCCAGGGGGTGGCGACCGGACTTTCTTT. Its translation: CASSPGGGDRTFF.

This clone was seen at least ten times. This chain joins TRBV7-8 and TRBJ2-7; 8 nucleotides align to TRBD1. CDR3 length: 16 amino acids. V was pared by 5 bases and J by 3 bases, with 12 bases of the junction left unmatched. Germline V lookup: CDR1 SGHVS, CDR2 FQNEAQ. CDR3 in amino acids: CASSQKTGTGSYEQYF. CDR3 DNA: TGTGCCAGCAGCCAAAAGACCGGGACAGGCAGCTACGAGCAGTACTTC.

The chain carries TRBV9 and TRBJ2-2; 7 bases align to TRBD2. Germline V gene data show CDR1 as SGDLS and CDR2 as YYNGEE. The CDR3 sequence is 16 residues long. The ends lost 0 bases at V and 5 bases at J; junction bases unmatched: 7. CDR3 loop: CASSVGGGRATGELFF. The CDR3 DNA is TGTGCCAGCAGCGTAGGAGGAGGGAGGGCTACCGGGGAGCTGTTTTTT.

This clone has just a few counts. The chain couples TRBV7-2 to TRBJ1-5, with D maybe TRBD1 (5 bases). Deletions cut 3 bases from V and 5 bases from J, with 8 bases between. The length of the CDR3 is 13 residues. From germline, CDR1 is SGHTA and CDR2 FQGNSA. The DNA of the CDR3 is TGTGCCAGCAGCTTCGACAGTGATCAGCCCCAGCATTTT. Translated, it gives CASSFDSDQPQHF.

The rearrangement links TRBV7-8 to TRBJ2-2, with TRBD2 matching 7 bases. The CDR3 sequence is 14 residues long. V gave up 6 bases and J gave up 2 bases; unmatched junction bases: 3. CDR1 and CDR2 (germline): SGHVS, FQNEAQ. The CDR3 reads CASSSGLNTGELFF. CDR3 in DNA: TGTGCCAGCAGTTCGGGACTAAACACCGGGGAGCTGTTTTTT.